These T cell receptor beta chains were read from a single sample in a study of blood T cell repertoires in COVID-19. Sequencing used immunoSEQ multiplex PCR; TCRdb keeps in-frame clones, though not all of them. The sample holds around 20,000 clones; 80% to 90% are singletons and the top ten take around 10%. Sequenced: peripheral blood. Receptors originate from a human donor in a cohort sampled during active COVID-19. CDR3s include the opening cysteine and the closing phenylalanine or tryptophan. A D gene is named only where the DNA matches it firmly. Not all rows give a size; the values are once, few, many and, for expanded clones, a class.

TRBV30,.,.,TRBJ1-1,CAWSVRQGGSGGTEAFF,TGTGCCTGGAGTGTTAGGCAGGGAGGATCTGGAGGAACTGAAGCTTTCTTT
TRBV9,.,.,TRBJ2-5,CASSPAGVGGGETQYF,TGTGCCAGCAGCCCCGCCGGTGTGGGAGGGGGGGAGACCCAGTACTTC
TRBV7-9,.,.,TRBJ2-3,CASSPTGRREASTDTQYF,TGTGCCAGCAGCCCGACAGGGCGGCGGGAAGCTAGCACAGATACGCAGTATTTT
TRBV21-1,.,.,TRBJ1-4,CASSTSGTAEKLFF,TGTGCCAGCAGCACCTCCGGGACAGCAGAAAAACTGTTTTTT
TRBV7-9,once,.,TRBJ1-6,CASSATDNSPLHF,TGTGCCAGCAGCGCGACAGATAATTCACCCCTCCACTTT
TRBV24-1,.,TRBD1,TRBJ1-5,CATSGTGAWGQPQHF,TGTGCCACCAGTGGGACAGGGGCATGGGGTCAGCCCCAGCATTTT
TRBV19,.,TRBD2,TRBJ2-3,CASSILAGGPTDTQYF,TGTGCCAGTAGTATACTAGCGGGAGGGCCCACAGATACGCAGTATTTT
TRBV19,.,TRBD2,TRBJ2-4,CATTGLAGGSKNIQYF,TGTGCCACCACGGGACTAGCGGGAGGATCGAAAAACATTCAGTACTTC
TRBV5-1,.,TRBD2,TRBJ2-3,CASSLGQGRMGRREGRTDTQYF,TGCGCCAGCAGCTTGGGCCAAGGCAGGATGGGGCGGCGGGAGGGCCGGACAGATACGCAGTATTTT
TRBV24-1,.,TRBD2,TRBJ2-1,CATSDADSGRTRNEQFF,TGTGCCACCAGTGATGCGGATAGCGGGAGAACGCGGAATGAGCAGTTCTTC
TRBV21-1,.,.,TRBJ1-3,CASSKGTDSGNTIYF,TGTGCCAGCAGCAAAGGGACAGACTCTGGAAACACCATATATTTT
TRBV28,.,.,TRBJ1-1,CASSGTVGGRFGTEAFF,TGTGCCAGCAGTGGGACCGTGGGGGGGCGGTTCGGCACTGAAGCTTTCTTT
TRBV18,.,.,TRBJ2-1,CASSPMEGGYNEQFF,TGTGCCAGCTCACCAATGGAGGGCGGTTACAATGAGCAGTTCTTC
TRBV11-1,.,.,TRBJ2-2,CASSSPGSANTGELFF,TGTGCCAGCAGCTCCCCCGGGTCAGCGAACACCGGGGAGCTGTTTTTT
TRBV7-8,.,TRBD1,TRBJ1-2,CASSSQGATNYGYTF,TGTGCCAGCAGCTCCCAGGGGGCCACTAACTATGGCTACACCTTC
TRBV5-4,.,.,TRBJ1-3,CASSLWGGNTIYF,TGTGCCAGCAGCTTGTGGGGCGGAAACACCATATATTTT
TRBV29-1,.,TRBD1,TRBJ2-5,CSTSDREGRETQYF,TGCAGCACCTCGGACAGGGAAGGGCGAGAGACCCAGTACTTC
TRBV30,once,.,TRBJ1-5,CAWNGDSNQPQHF,TGTGCCTGGAACGGTGATAGCAATCAGCCCCAGCATTTT
TRBV28,.,.,TRBJ1-6,CASSLGTYNSPLHF,TGTGCCAGCAGTCTCGGGACATACAATTCACCCCTCCACTTT
TRBV28,.,TRBD1,TRBJ2-3,CASTPPPSDRGLDTQYF,TGTGCCAGCACCCCCCCGCCAAGTGACAGGGGTTTAGATACGCAGTATTTT
TRBV21-1,.,.,TRBJ1-1,CASRGRLWVNTEAFF,TGTGCCAGCAGGGGTAGACTATGGGTGAACACTGAAGCTTTCTTT
TRBV5-6,.,.,TRBJ2-1,CASSLSGTIGNEQFF,TGTGCCAGCAGCTTGTCCGGGACAATTGGCAATGAGCAGTTCTTC
TRBV7-2,.,.,TRBJ1-3,CASRAGGSISGNTIYF,TGTGCCAGCAGGGCTGGTGGCTCGATCTCTGGAAACACCATATATTTT
TRBV14,once,.,TRBJ2-6,CASSPQLGRGANVLTF,TGTGCCAGCAGCCCCCAGTTGGGGCGGGGGGCCAACGTCCTGACTTTC
TRBV6-6,.,.,TRBJ2-3,CASSYGSGGRTDTQYF,TGTGCCAGCAGTTACGGATCAGGAGGAAGAACAGATACGCAGTATTTT
TRBV29-1,.,.,TRBJ1-3,CSVGGGGAGNTIYF,TGCAGCGTTGGCGGGGGGGGAGCTGGAAACACCATATATTTT
TRBV7-2,.,.,TRBJ2-5,CASSLFPGDQETQYF,TGTGCCAGCAGCCTATTCCCCGGAGATCAAGAGACCCAGTACTTC
TRBV6-4,.,TRBD2,TRBJ2-1,CATSKTSGGGGNEQFF,TGTGCCACCTCCAAGACTAGCGGAGGGGGAGGCAATGAGCAGTTCTTC
TRBV6-5,.,.,TRBJ2-1,CASSSGFEQFF,TGTGCCAGCAGCTCAGGTTTTGAGCAGTTCTTC
TRBV5-8,.,.,TRBJ2-7,CASSLGADFSYEQYF,TGTGCCAGCAGCTTGGGTGCGGACTTCTCCTACGAGCAGTACTTC
TRBV29-1,.,.,TRBJ2-3,CSVGLMGRTGTHTQYF,TGCAGCGTTGGGTTGATGGGGAGGACAGGTACCCATACGCAGTATTTT
TRBV6-1,.,.,TRBJ1-5,CASSESGDNQPQHF,TGTGCCAGCAGTGAATCAGGGGATAATCAGCCCCAGCATTTT
TRBV5-1,.,TRBD2,TRBJ2-3,CASRPGLAERDTQYF,TGCGCCAGCAGGCCGGGACTAGCGGAAAGAGATACGCAGTATTTT
TRBV24-1,.,TRBD2,TRBJ2-2,CATSGKGLAGGPSGELFF,TGTGCCACCAGTGGAAAGGGACTAGCGGGAGGGCCCTCCGGGGAGCTGTTTTTT
TRBV5-4,.,TRBD2,TRBJ2-1,CASSPGLAARTSNEQFF,TGTGCCAGCAGCCCGGGACTAGCGGCTCGTACTTCGAATGAGCAGTTCTTC
TRBV9,.,TRBD1,TRBJ2-1,CASSVGGQINEQFF,TGTGCCAGCAGCGTAGGGGGACAGATCAATGAGCAGTTCTTC
TRBV5-6,.,.,TRBJ2-2,CASTRNGELFF,TGTGCCAGCACCAGAAACGGGGAGCTGTTTTTT
TRBV19,.,TRBD2,TRBJ2-1,CASTPLASGNYNEQFF,TGTGCCAGTACCCCTCTTGCCAGCGGGAACTACAATGAGCAGTTCTTC
TRBV28,once,TRBD1,TRBJ1-4,CASSSPDRTRGNEKLFF,TGTGCCAGCAGTTCCCCTGATCGGACCAGGGGGAATGAAAAACTGTTTTTT
TRBV14,.,TRBD2,TRBJ2-7,CASSPSGSYEQYF,TGTGCCAGCAGCCCTAGCGGCTCCTACGAGCAGTACTTC